This T cell receptor (beta chain) was observed in a study of cytomegalovirus exposure and HLA in healthy donors. V lost 8 bases, J lost 9 bases, and 11 bases lay in between. This CDR3 is built from 11 residues. Germline CDR1 is MNHEY and CDR2 is SVGAGI. Both 60 Vbeta primers and 13 Jbeta primers went into the PCR. Libraries were prepared by immunoSEQ multiplex PCR; TCRdb keeps only in-frame clonotypes and omits some of them. This sample yields under 100,000 clones, of which around 76% are seen a single time; 5.9% belongs to the top ten. The source is a man aged 18 to 35 in good health and CMV-seropositive. The chain employs TRBV6-5 and TRBJ1-5; D is undetermined. The sequenced sample consisted of PBMCs. The CDR3 coding sequence is TGTGCCAGCGGGGAGATCGCGCCCCAGCATTTT. Residues: CASGEIAPQHF.